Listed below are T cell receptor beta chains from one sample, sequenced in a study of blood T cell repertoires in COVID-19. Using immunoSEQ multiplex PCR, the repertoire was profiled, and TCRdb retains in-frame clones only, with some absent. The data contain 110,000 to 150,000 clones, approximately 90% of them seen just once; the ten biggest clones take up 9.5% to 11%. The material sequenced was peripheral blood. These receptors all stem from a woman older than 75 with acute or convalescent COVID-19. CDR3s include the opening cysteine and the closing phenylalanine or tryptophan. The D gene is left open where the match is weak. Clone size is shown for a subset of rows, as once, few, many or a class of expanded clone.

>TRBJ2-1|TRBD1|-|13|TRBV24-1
TGTGCCACTGGGACAGGCGCCTACAATGAGCAGTTCTTC
CATGTGAYNEQFF
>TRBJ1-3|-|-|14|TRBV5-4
TGTGCCAGCAGCTCCGTGGGGGACAGAAACACCATATATTTT
CASSSVGDRNTIYF
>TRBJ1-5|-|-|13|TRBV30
TGTGCCTGGAGTCCGGGGTGGGGTCAGCCCCAGCATTTT
CAWSPGWGQPQHF
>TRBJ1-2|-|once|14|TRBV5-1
TGCGCCAGCAGCTTCGGCCAGGGGTGGAATGGCTACACCTTC
CASSFGQGWNGYTF
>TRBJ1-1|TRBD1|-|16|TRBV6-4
TGTGCCAGCAGTGACTCGTGGGACAGGGGAGACACTGAAGCTTTCTTT
CASSDSWDRGDTEAFF
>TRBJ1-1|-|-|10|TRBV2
TGTGCCAGCGGCCTCACTGAAGCTTTCTTT
CASGLTEAFF
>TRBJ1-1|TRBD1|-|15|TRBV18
TGTGCCAGCTCACTGGGGACAGGGCAGAACACTGAAGCTTTCTTT
CASSLGTGQNTEAFF
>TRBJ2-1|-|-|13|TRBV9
TGTGCCAGCAGCGTAGACTCCGGGGATGAGCAGTTCTTC
CASSVDSGDEQFF
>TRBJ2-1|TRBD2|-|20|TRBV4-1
TGCGCCAGCAGCCACTCTAGCGGGGGAACTAAGGCTAGCTTGCTCAATGAGCAGTTCTTC
CASSHSSGGTKASLLNEQFF
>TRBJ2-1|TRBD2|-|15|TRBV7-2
TGTGCCAGCAGGTTAACTAGCGGGGGATACAATGAGCAGTTCTTC
CASRLTSGGYNEQFF
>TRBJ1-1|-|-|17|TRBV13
TGTGCCAGCAGCCTGTTCGAGGGTTCACCGACCAGCACTGAAGCTTTCTTT
CASSLFEGSPTSTEAFF
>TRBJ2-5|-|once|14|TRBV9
TGTGCCAGCAGCGTACGAGGAGACCAAGAGACCCAGTACTTC
CASSVRGDQETQYF
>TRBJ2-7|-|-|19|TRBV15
TGTGCCACCAGCAGAGATCTTTATAGCGGCTCATCGAGCTCCTACGAGCAGTACTTC
CATSRDLYSGSSSSYEQYF
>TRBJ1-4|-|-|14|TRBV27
TGTGCCAGCAGTTTAAATAGGGGCTATGAAAAACTGTTTTTT
CASSLNRGYEKLFF
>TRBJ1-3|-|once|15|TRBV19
TGTGCCAGTAGTGTACAGGGTGCCTCTGGAAACACCATATATTTT
CASSVQGASGNTIYF
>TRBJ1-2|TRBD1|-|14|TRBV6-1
TGTGCCAGCAGTGAACACGGGACAGGGGATGGCTACACCTTC
CASSEHGTGDGYTF
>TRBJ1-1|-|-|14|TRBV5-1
TGCGCCAGCAGCTTGTTTCTGAGGAACACTGAAGCTTTCTTT
CASSLFLRNTEAFF
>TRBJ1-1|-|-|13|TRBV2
TGTGCCAGCAGTCTCGACAGAAACACTGAAGCTTTCTTT
CASSLDRNTEAFF
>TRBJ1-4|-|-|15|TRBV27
TGTGCCAGCAGTAAAATAGCCCCAACTAATGAAAAACTGTTTTTT
CASSKIAPTNEKLFF
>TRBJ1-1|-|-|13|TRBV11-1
TGTGCCAGCAGCTTAGGGCTGAACACTGAAGCTTTCTTT
CASSLGLNTEAFF
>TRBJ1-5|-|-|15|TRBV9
TGTGCCAGCAGCCCCGATCCTACGGGTGATCAGCCCCAGCATTTT
CASSPDPTGDQPQHF
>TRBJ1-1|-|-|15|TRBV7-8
TGTGCCAGCAGCTTAGCCCTCCCAGGAGGCACTGAAGCTTTCTTT
CASSLALPGGTEAFF
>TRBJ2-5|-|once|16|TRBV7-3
TGTGCCAGCAGCTCTACAGGGACGGGGAGAGGGGAGACCCAGTACTTC
CASSSTGTGRGETQYF
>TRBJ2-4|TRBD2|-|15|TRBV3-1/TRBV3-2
TGTGCCAGCAGGAACTCATGGGAGGGCCAAAACATTCAGTACTTC
CASRNSWEGQNIQYF
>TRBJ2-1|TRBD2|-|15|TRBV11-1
TGTGCCAGCAGCAGACTAGCGGGGGATTACAATGAGCAGTTCTTC
CASSRLAGDYNEQFF
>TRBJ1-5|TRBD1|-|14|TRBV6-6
TGTGCCAGCAGCCCGGGACAGGGGAATCAGCCCCAGCATTTT
CASSPGQGNQPQHF
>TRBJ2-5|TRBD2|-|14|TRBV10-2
TGCGCCAGCAGAAAAGCGGGGGGCCGGGAGACCCAGTACTTC
CASRKAGGRETQYF
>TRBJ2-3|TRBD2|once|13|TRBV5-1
TGCGCCAGCAGCGGGGAGGGTACAGATACGCAGTATTTT
CASSGEGTDTQYF
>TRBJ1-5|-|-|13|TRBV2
TGTGCCAGCAAGTTTAGCTTTGGCCAGCCCCAGCATTTT
CASKFSFGQPQHF
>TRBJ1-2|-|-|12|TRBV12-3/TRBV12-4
TGTGCCAGCCGGGACTCTCTGGGCGGCTACACCTTC
CASRDSLGGYTF
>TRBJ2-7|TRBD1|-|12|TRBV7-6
TGTGCCAGCAGCTCCGACAGGGACCAGCAGTACTTC
CASSSDRDQQYF
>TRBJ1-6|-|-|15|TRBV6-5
TGTGCCAGCAGTAAATTTGGACGGGAAAATTCACCCCTCCACTTT
CASSKFGRENSPLHF
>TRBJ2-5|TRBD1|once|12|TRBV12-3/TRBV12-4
TGTGCCAGCAGTTTGTGGCAGGGGGCCCAGTACTTC
CASSLWQGAQYF
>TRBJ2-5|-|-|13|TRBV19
TGTGCCAGTAGTATGGGCGACCAAGAGACCCAGTACTTC
CASSMGDQETQYF
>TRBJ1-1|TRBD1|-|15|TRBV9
TGTGCCAGCAGCCCCCAGACAGGGTTGAACACTGAAGCTTTCTTT
CASSPQTGLNTEAFF
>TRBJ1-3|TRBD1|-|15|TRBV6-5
TGTGCCAGCACCCTGGACAGGAATCCTGGAAACACCATATATTTT
CASTLDRNPGNTIYF
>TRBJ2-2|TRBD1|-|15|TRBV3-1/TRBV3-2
TGTGCCAGCAGCCAATTCCAGGGGGCTTTCGGGGAGCTGTTTTTT
CASSQFQGAFGELFF
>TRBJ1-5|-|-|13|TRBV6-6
TGTGCCAGCAGTACGACAGGTTCTCAGCCCCAGCATTTT
CASSTTGSQPQHF
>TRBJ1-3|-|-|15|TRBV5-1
TGCGCCAGCAGCTACGGACAGAACTCTGGAAACACCATATATTTT
CASSYGQNSGNTIYF
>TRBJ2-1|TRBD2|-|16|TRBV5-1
TGCGCCAGCAGCTTGGGGTTAGGCGCCGGGGGGAATGAGCAGTTCTTC
CASSLGLGAGGNEQFF
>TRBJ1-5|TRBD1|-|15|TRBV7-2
TGTGCCAGCAGCTTAGAAGCCCAGGGGGGTCAGCCCCAGCATTTT
CASSLEAQGGQPQHF
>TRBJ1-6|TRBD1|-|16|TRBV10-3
TGTGCCATCAGTGAGTCCCGACAGGGGAGTAATTCACCCCTCCACTTT
CAISESRQGSNSPLHF
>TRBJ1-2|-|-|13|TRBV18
TGTGCCAGCTCACCACCCGAGGTAAACGGCTACACCTTC
CASSPPEVNGYTF
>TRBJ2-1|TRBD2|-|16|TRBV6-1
TGTGCCAGCAGTGGGCGGACTAGCAGTTCTTACAATGAGCAGTTCTTC
CASSGRTSSSYNEQFF
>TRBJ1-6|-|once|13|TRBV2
TGTGCCAGCATAAGACAGACTAATTCACCCCTCCACTTT
CASIRQTNSPLHF
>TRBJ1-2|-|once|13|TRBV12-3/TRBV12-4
TGTGCCAGCACCAGACAGGAGATCTATGGCTACACCTTC
CASTRQEIYGYTF
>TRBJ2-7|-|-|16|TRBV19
TGTGCCAGTAGTAGATTATCATCCGACAGGACCTACGAGCAGTACTTC
CASSRLSSDRTYEQYF
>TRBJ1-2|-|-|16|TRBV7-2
TGTGCCAGCAGCTTAGTTGGACAATCAGACGGCTATGGCTACACCTTC
CASSLVGQSDGYGYTF